The next 5 T cell receptor beta chains were all read from a single sample in a study of a mutant IDH1 vaccine in newly diagnosed glioma. The assay was immunoSEQ multiplex PCR, and TCRdb's table has in-frame clones only and misses some. The table shows 60,000 or so clones, with around nine tenths occurring only once. Their antigens are not known. Time point given: week 11, during vaccination. With topical imiquimod, each dose of the vaccine consisted of 300 ug of mutant IDH1 20-mer peptide. Specimen: PBMCs, collected from a glioma patient whose treatment included an IDH1 peptide vaccine. Source of these receptors: a man aged 35 to 55 with glioma.

This chain links TRBV6-5 with TRBJ1-1; D is ambiguous. The CDR3 runs to 13 residues. In germline, CDR1 is MNHEY, CDR2 SVGAGI. Trimming stripped 0 bases from V and 3 bases from J, with 5 bases between. The CDR3 nucleotides are TGTGCCAGCAGTTACTCGTGGGACACTGAAGCTTTCTTT. Encoded protein: CASSYSWDTEAFF.

The rearrangement links TRBV18 to TRBJ2-2, with no clear D. CDR3 length: 16 residues. Germline CDR1 KGHSH, CDR2 LQKENI. The V and J ends lost 2 bases and 4 bases respectively, with 14 bases between them. The CDR3 region has the DNA TGTGCCAGCTCACCATTGTCCAGGCAGAGCACCGGGGAGCTGTTTTTT. Its translation is CASSPLSRQSTGELFF.

The V gene is TRBV11-1, the J gene TRBJ2-1; D remains unclear. The CDR3 sequence is 13 residues long. Trimming cost V 4 bases and J 9 bases, with 13 bases left between them. Germline V gene data show CDR1 as SGHAT and CDR2 as FQDESV (reference sequence). The CDR3 is CASSYVPSGEQFF. CDR3 DNA sequence: TGTGCCAGCAGCTACGTCCCTTCTGGTGAGCAGTTCTTC.

This rearrangement joins TRBV6-9 to TRBJ1-6, with no clear D. The ends were cut back, 7 bases at V and 7 bases at J, with 8 bases in the middle. Germline V CDR1 and CDR2: MNHGY, SVAAGI. CDR3 length: 12 amino acids. In nucleotides, the CDR3 is TGTGCCAGCACCGATAGGAATTCACCCCTCCACTTT. As protein: CASTDRNSPLHF.

This rearrangement joins TRBV2 to TRBJ2-2; D is possibly TRBD2 (5 bases). In germline, CDR1 is SNHLY, CDR2 FYNNEI. The CDR3 loop spans 15 amino acids. V was clipped by 6 bases and J by 3 bases, with 14 bases between them. The CDR3 region is CASRVGGRYTGELFF. CDR3 nucleotides: TGTGCCAGCAGGGTCGGAGGACGGTACACCGGGGAGCTGTTTTTT.